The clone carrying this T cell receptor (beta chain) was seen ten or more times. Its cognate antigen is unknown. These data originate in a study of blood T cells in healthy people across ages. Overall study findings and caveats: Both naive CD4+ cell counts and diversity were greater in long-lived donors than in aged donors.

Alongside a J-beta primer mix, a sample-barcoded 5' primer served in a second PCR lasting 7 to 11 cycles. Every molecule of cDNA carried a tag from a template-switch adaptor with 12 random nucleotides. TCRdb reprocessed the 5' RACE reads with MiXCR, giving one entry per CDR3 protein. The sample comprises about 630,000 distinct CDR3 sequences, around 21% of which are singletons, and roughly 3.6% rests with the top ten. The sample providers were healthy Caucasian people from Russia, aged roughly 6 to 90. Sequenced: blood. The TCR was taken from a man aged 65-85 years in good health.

The CDR3 region has the DNA TGTGCCAGCAGTCCCGGGACAGGAATCTCTGGGGCCAACGTCCTGACTTTC. Amino acids: CASSPGTGISGANVLTF. The chain carries TRBV6-1 and TRBJ2-6; 8 nucleotides agree with TRBD1. CDR1 is MNHNS, CDR2 SASEGT, per germline. V lost 5 bases to trimming and J lost 0 bases; unmatched junction nucleotides: 6. This CDR3 has 17 amino acids.